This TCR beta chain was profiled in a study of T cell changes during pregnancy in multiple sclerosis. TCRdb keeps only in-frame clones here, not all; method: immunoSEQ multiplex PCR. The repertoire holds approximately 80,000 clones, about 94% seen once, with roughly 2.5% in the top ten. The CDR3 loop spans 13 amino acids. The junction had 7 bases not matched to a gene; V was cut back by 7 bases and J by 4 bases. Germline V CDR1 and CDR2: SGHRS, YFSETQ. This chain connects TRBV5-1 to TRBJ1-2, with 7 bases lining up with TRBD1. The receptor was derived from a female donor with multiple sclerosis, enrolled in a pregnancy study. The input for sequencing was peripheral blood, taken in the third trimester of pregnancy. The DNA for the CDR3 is TGCGCCAGCGCACCAGGGGGAGGCTATGGCTACACCTTC. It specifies CASAPGGGYGYTF. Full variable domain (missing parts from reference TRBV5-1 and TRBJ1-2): KAGVTQTPRYLIKTRGQQVTLSCSPISGHRSVSWYQQTPGQGLQFLFEYFSETQRNKGNFPGRFSGRQFSNSRSEMNVSTLELGDSALYLCASAPGGGYGYTFGSGTRLTVV.